The 16 T cell receptor beta chains below all came from one sample that was sequenced in a study of blood T cell repertoires in COVID-19. The table came from immunoSEQ multiplex PCR; TCRdb's copy has only in-frame clones and leaves some out. The table records roughly 140,000 clones, 70% to 90% of them present only once. Sample: peripheral blood. Every receptor here comes from a man between 65 and 85 years old with acute or convalescent COVID-19.

The gene calls are TRBV6-5 and TRBJ2-2; weak D call: TRBD1 (5 bases). CDR1 MNHEY and CDR2 SVGAGI come from the germline V gene. V lost 2 bases and J 7 bases, leaving 11 bases between the germline ends. This CDR3 spans 14 amino acids. The CDR3 nucleotides are TGTGCCAGCAGTTACAGGGGTCGTAACGGGGAGCTGTTTTTT. Its protein product is CASSYRGRNGELFF.

The V and J genes are TRBV27 and TRBJ1-4; TRBD1 agrees at 8 bases. The CDR3 is 15 amino acids. The V gene's germline CDR1 is MNHEY and CDR2 SMNVEV (reference sequence). With 4 bases clipped from V and 10 bases from J, the junction kept 11 bases outside the gene matches. The CDR3 loop is CASSSYGQGGGKLFF. The CDR3 DNA follows: TGTGCCAGCAGTTCCTACGGACAGGGAGGGGGAAAACTGTTTTTT.

The rearrangement joins TRBV5-4 to TRBJ1-2, with 9 nucleotides matching TRBD1. V was clipped by 3 bases and J by 7 bases; unmatched bases: 10. This CDR3 has 15 residues. Germline values: CDR1 SGHNT, CDR2 YYREEE (reference sequence). The CDR3 sequence: CASSWGTGRVFGYTF. CDR3 sequence (DNA): TGTGCCAGCAGCTGGGGGACAGGGAGGGTGTTTGGCTACACCTTC.

The rearrangement uses TRBV5-1 and TRBJ1-1; tentative D call: TRBD1 (5 bases). Germline V gives CDR1 SGHRS, CDR2 YFSETQ. This CDR3 has 14 residues. V dropped 2 bases and J dropped 3 bases, with 11 bases sitting between them. CDR3 amino acids: CASSFTLRDTEAFF. The CDR3 DNA sequence: TGCGCCAGCAGCTTCACCCTCAGGGACACTGAAGCTTTCTTT. The full variable domain, in which reference TRBV5-1 and TRBJ1-1 provide the parts outside the CDR3, is KAGVTQTPRYLIKTRGQQVTLSCSPISGHRSVSWYQQTPGQGLQFLFEYFSETQRNKGNFPGRFSGRQFSNSRSEMNVSTLELGDSALYLCASSFTLRDTEAFFGQGTRLTVV.

V gene TRBV2 combines with J gene TRBJ2-7; possibly TRBD2 for D (7 bases). Per germline, CDR1 SNHLY and CDR2 FYNNEI. V was trimmed by 7 bases and J by 0 bases, leaving 13 bases between them. This CDR3 has 14 residues. The CDR3 loop is CASIAGAGSYEQYF. DNA for the CDR3: TGTGCCAGCATTGCGGGGGCGGGCTCCTACGAGCAGTACTTC.

The chain couples TRBV7-3 to TRBJ2-1; 7 bases are a match to TRBD2. CDR3 length: 15 amino acids. The germline gives CDR1 SGHTA, CDR2 FQGTGA. J was trimmed by 7 bases and V by 1 base; bases with no gene match: 7. The CDR3 DNA is TGTGCCAGCAGCTTAAGTCTAGCGGCGCCGAATGAGCAGTTCTTC. It translates to CASSLSLAAPNEQFF. Full variable domain (outside the CDR3, taken from reference TRBV7-3 and TRBJ2-1): GAGVSQTPSNKVTEKGKYVELRCDPISGHTALYWYRQSLGQGPEFLIYFQGTGAADDSGLPNDRFFAVRPEGSVSTLKIQRTERGDSAVYLCASSLSLAAPNEQFFGPGTRLTVL.

The chain links TRBV7-9 to TRBJ1-6; D is unresolved. V lost 1 base, J lost 9 bases, and 7 bases lay in between. The CDR3 covers 13 residues. Germline loops: CDR1 SEHNR, CDR2 FQNEAQ (reference sequence). This chain's CDR3 is CASSLEGVSPLHF. The CDR3 nucleotides are TGTGCCAGCAGCTTAGAGGGAGTTTCACCCCTCCACTTT.

The chain carries TRBV19 and TRBJ1-2; D is uncertain. The CDR3 is made up of 14 amino acids. In germline, CDR1 is LNHDA, CDR2 SQIVND (reference sequence). Trimming pared 6 bases from V and 3 bases from J, leaving 14 bases between. The CDR3 is CASRWSAGDYGYTF. CDR3 sequence (DNA): TGTGCCAGTAGGTGGAGCGCCGGGGACTATGGCTACACCTTC. The entire variable domain, with the rest obtained from reference TRBV19 and TRBJ1-2, is as follows: DGGITQSPKYLFRKEGQNVTLSCEQNLNHDAMYWYRQDPGQGLRLIYYSQIVNDFQKGDIAEGYSVSREKKESFPLTVTSAQKNPTAFYLCASRWSAGDYGYTFGSGTRLTVV.

This clone appeared a few times. The chain combines TRBV19 with TRBJ2-7; 8 bases align to TRBD2. The CDR3 covers 14 residues. Germline CDR1 and CDR2: LNHDA and SQIVND (reference sequence). Unmatched junction bases numbered 5, after V lost 5 bases and J lost 2 bases. This CDR3 reads CASSLDGGAYEQYF. The DNA of the CDR3 is TGTGCCAGTAGTCTGGACGGGGGGGCCTACGAGCAGTACTTC.

The chain employs TRBV6-1 and TRBJ1-4; D ambiguous. The V and J ends lost 3 bases and 0 bases respectively, with 11 bases between them. This CDR3 is built from 16 residues. Germline V gene lookup returns CDR1 MNHNS and CDR2 SASEGT. CDR3 region: CASSEVRNPTNEKLFF. The CDR3 nucleotides read TGTGCCAGCAGTGAGGTCAGAAATCCAACTAATGAAAAACTGTTTTTT.

There are a few counts of this clone. J is TRBJ1-2 and V is TRBV13; possibly TRBD1 for D (6 bases). The CDR3 is 13 amino acids. The V gene lost 6 bases and the J gene lost 8 bases, with 16 bases spanning the gap. Per the germline V gene, CDR1 is PRHDT and CDR2 is FYEKMQ (reference sequence). Here the CDR3 DNA reads TGTGCCAGCAGTTATACAGGGAGGGAAGGCTACACCTTC. Its protein product is CASSYTGREGYTF.

The chain joins TRBV28 to TRBJ1-2, with 8 positions matching TRBD1. The CDR3 sequence is 13 residues long. The J segment lost 7 bases and the V segment lost 8 bases, leaving 9 bases of the junction unmatched. Germline loops: CDR1 MDHEN, CDR2 SYDVKM. Here the CDR3 DNA reads TGTGCCAGCTCGACAGGGGATGAGGGTGGCTACACCTTC. It is translated as CASSTGDEGGYTF.

J is TRBJ1-6 and V is TRBV10-3; no clear D gene. In germline, CDR1 is ENHRY, CDR2 SYGVKD. V was cut by 2 bases and J by 7 bases, with 9 bases left in between. CDR3 size: 14 residues. The DNA for the CDR3 is TGTGCCATCAGTGAGCGGCAGGCCAATTCACCCCTCCACTTT. Translating gives CAISERQANSPLHF.

The chain recombines TRBV6-5 with TRBJ1-2; 7 positions match TRBD1. This CDR3 comprises 15 residues. The germline CDR1 and CDR2 sequences are MNHEY and SVGAGI. The V segment lost 8 bases and the J segment 8 bases; nucleotides outside the gene matches: 17. The chain's CDR3 is CASLATGRGEEGYTF. The DNA for the CDR3 is TGTGCCAGCCTGGCTACGGGCAGGGGGGAAGAAGGCTACACCTTC.

Notes on this clone: A read error may produce the germline difference seen at one junction end. The chain employs TRBV19 and TRBJ1-2; maybe TRBD1 (5 bases). The CDR3 runs 13 residues. CDR1 LNHDA and CDR2 SQIVND come from the germline V gene (reference sequence). CDR3 sequence (DNA): TGTGCCGGTAGTACCGACAGAGGCCATGGCTACACCTTC. It translates to CAGSTDRGHGYTF. The entire variable domain, with the rest obtained from reference TRBV19 and TRBJ1-2, is as follows: DGGITQSPKYLFRKEGQNVTLSCEQNLNHDAMYWYRQDPGQGLRLIYYSQIVNDFQKGDIAEGYSVSREKKESFPLTVTSAQKNPTAFYLCAGSTDRGHGYTFGSGTRLTVV.

The rearrangement uses TRBV12-3 or TRBV12-4 and TRBJ1-1; 9 bases line up with TRBD1. After removal of 6 bases from V and 4 bases from J, the junction contained 3 bases not matched to a gene. This CDR3 comprises 13 residues. The CDR3: CASRPTGGTEAFF. The DNA for the CDR3 is TGTGCCAGCAGACCGACAGGGGGCACTGAAGCTTTCTTT.